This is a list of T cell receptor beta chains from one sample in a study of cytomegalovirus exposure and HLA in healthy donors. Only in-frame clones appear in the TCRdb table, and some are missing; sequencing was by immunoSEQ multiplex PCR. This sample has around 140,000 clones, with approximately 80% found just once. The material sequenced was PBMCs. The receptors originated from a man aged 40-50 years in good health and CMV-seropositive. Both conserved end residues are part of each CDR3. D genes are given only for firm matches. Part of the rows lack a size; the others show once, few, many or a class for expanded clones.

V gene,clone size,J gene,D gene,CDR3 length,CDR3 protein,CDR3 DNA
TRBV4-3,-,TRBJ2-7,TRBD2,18,CASSQDLAGGLLSYEQYF,TGCGCCAGCAGCCAAGATCTAGCGGGGGGGTTGCTGTCCTACGAGCAGTACTTC
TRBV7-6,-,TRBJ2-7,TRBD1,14,CASSPGQGPYEQYF,TGTGCCAGCAGCCCGGGACAGGGGCCCTACGAGCAGTACTTC
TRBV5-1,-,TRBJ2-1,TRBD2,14,CASSPQREVDEQFF,TGCGCCAGCAGCCCTCAGCGGGAGGTCGATGAGCAGTTCTTC
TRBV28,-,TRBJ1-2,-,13,CASSLLGGGGYTF,TGTGCCAGCAGTTTATTAGGAGGTGGTGGCTACACCTTC
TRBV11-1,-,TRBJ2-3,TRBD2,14,CASSWTSGADTQYF,TGTGCCAGCAGCTGGACTAGCGGTGCAGATACGCAGTATTTT
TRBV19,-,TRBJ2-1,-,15,CASSMDSGTYNEQFF,TGTGCCAGTAGTATGGATAGCGGAACCTACAATGAGCAGTTCTTC
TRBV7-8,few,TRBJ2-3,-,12,CASSLIADTQYF,TGTGCCAGCAGCCTAATAGCGGATACGCAGTATTTT
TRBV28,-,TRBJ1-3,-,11,CASYSGNTIYF,TGTGCCAGTTACTCTGGAAACACCATATATTTT
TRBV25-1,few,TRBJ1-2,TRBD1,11,CASRTGDGYTF,TGTGCCAGTAGAACAGGGGACGGCTACACCTTC
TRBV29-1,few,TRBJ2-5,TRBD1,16,CSVEDSDRASWETQYF,TGCAGCGTTGAAGACTCGGACAGGGCAAGTTGGGAGACCCAGTACTTC
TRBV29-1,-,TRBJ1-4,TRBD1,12,CSVGQANEKLFF,TGCAGCGTGGGACAGGCTAATGAAAAACTGTTTTTT
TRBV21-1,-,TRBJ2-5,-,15,CASSGTSGSRETQYF,TGTGCCAGCAGCGGGACTAGCGGGAGTAGGGAGACCCAGTACTTC
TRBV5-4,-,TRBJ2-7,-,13,CASSLVGQAEQYF,TGTGCCAGCAGCTTAGTAGGCCAGGCCGAGCAGTACTTC
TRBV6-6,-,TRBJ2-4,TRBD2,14,CASSLGTSFYIQYF,TGTGCCAGCAGTCTCGGGACTAGTTTTTACATTCAGTACTTC
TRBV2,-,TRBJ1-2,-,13,CASSLTEDYGYTF,TGTGCCAGCAGTTTGACAGAGGACTATGGCTACACCTTC
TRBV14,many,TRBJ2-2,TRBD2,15,CASSFATGGPGELFF,TGTGCCAGCAGCTTCGCAACGGGAGGGCCCGGGGAGCTGTTTTTT
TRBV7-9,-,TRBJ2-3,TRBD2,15,CASRLAGGPSDTQYF,TGTGCCAGCAGGTTAGCGGGAGGGCCCTCGGATACGCAGTATTTT
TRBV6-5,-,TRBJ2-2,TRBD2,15,CASSLAGMNTGELFF,TGTGCCAGCAGTCTAGCGGGGATGAACACCGGGGAGCTGTTTTTT
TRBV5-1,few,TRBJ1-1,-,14,CASSLSGGNTEAFF,TGCGCCAGCAGCTTGTCGGGGGGGAACACTGAAGCTTTCTTT
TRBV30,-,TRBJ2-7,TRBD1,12,CAWGTGRNEQYF,TGTGCCTGGGGGACAGGGAGGAACGAGCAGTACTTC
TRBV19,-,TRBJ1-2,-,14,CASESDSVNYGYTF,TGTGCCAGTGAATCAGACTCAGTTAACTATGGCTACACCTTC
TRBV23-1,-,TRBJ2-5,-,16,CASTRRVDRSQETQYF,TGCGCCAGCACCCGGCGGGTGGATAGGAGCCAAGAGACCCAGTACTTC
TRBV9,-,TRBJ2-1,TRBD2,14,CASSFQAGAGEQFF,TGTGCCAGCAGCTTTCAAGCGGGAGCAGGTGAGCAGTTCTTC
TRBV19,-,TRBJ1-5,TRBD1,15,CASRAGTGGNQPQHF,TGTGCCAGTAGGGCCGGGACAGGGGGAAATCAGCCCCAGCATTTT
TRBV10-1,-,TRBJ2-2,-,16,CASSPLTTENTGELFF,TGCGCCAGCTCCCCCTTGACTACAGAGAACACCGGGGAGCTGTTTTTT
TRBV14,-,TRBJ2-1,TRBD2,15,CASSPAGLAGGEQFF,TGTGCCAGCAGCCCCGCGGGGCTAGCGGGGGGCGAGCAGTTCTTC
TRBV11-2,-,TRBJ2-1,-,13,CASSLGLGGEQFF,TGTGCCAGCAGCTTAGGGCTCGGGGGTGAGCAGTTCTTC